The 15 T cell receptor beta chains below come from one sample, sequenced in a study of cytomegalovirus exposure and HLA in healthy donors. 13 Jbeta primers and 60 Vbeta primers were used for the PCR. Sequencing used immunoSEQ multiplex PCR; TCRdb keeps in-frame clones, though not all of them. The sample includes tens of thousands of clones, 65% to 85% of them seen just once. Source material: PBMCs. The receptors stem from a man between 60 and 75 years old in good health and CMV-seropositive.

This chain links TRBV6-5 with TRBJ2-5, with D maybe TRBD1 (6 bases). The germline CDR1 and CDR2 sequences are MNHEY and SVGAGI. The CDR3 is made up of 15 amino acids. V lost 2 bases, J lost 4 bases, and 14 bases lay in between. CDR3 sequence (DNA): TGTGCCAGCAGTTACACTAATAACAGGGCAGAGACCCAGTACTTC. This translates into CASSYTNNRAETQYF.

Here the CDR3 DNA reads TGTGCCTGGAGTGTTGACGTCCGAGGGAGGAACGAGCAGTACTTC. This translates into CAWSVDVRGRNEQYF. The chain couples TRBV30 to TRBJ2-7; D is possibly TRBD2 (6 bases). CDR1 and CDR2 from the germline V gene are GTSNPN and SVGIG (reference sequence). The CDR3 totals 15 residues. V was shortened by 0 bases and J by 5 bases, with 17 bases between the two germline ends.

The gene calls are TRBV2 and TRBJ1-1; TRBD1 might be the D (5 bases). In germline, CDR1 is SNHLY, CDR2 FYNNEI. This CDR3 has 10 residues. Trimming shortened V by 7 bases and J by 10 bases, and 10 bases separated the two germline ends. The CDR3 protein is CASNQGVAFF. For the CDR3, the DNA is TGTGCCAGCAATCAAGGGGTAGCTTTCTTT.

DNA of the CDR3: TGCGCCAGCAGCCAACACTACACAGATACGCAGTATTTT. Its protein product is CASSQHYTDTQYF. The chain couples TRBV4-1 to TRBJ2-3; D gene unclear. The germline gives CDR1 MGHRA, CDR2 YSYEKL. This CDR3 is 13 amino acids long. Trimming removed 2 bases from V and 2 bases from J, with 5 bases in between.

The chain employs TRBV28 and TRBJ2-7; a possible D gene is TRBD2 (5 bases). Trimming took 2 bases from V and 2 from J, leaving 13 bases between them. Germline lookup yields CDR1 MDHEN and CDR2 SYDVKM. The CDR3 loop spans 15 amino acids. The CDR3 loop reads CASSLRRTQAYEQYF. Written as DNA, the CDR3 is TGTGCCAGCAGTTTAAGGAGGACCCAAGCCTACGAGCAGTACTTC.

The V and J genes are TRBV4-1 and TRBJ2-1; 12 bases are shared with TRBD2. The CDR3 loop spans 16 amino acids. With 4 bases clipped from V and 6 bases from J, the junction kept 7 bases outside the gene matches. The V gene's germline CDR1 is MGHRA and CDR2 YSYEKL. CDR3 residues: CASSRVTSGGFNEQFF. The CDR3 DNA sequence: TGCGCCAGCAGCCGCGTCACTAGCGGGGGGTTCAATGAGCAGTTCTTC.

This clone was detected only once. The chain joins TRBV7-9 to TRBJ2-2; TRBD1 is a possible D gene (6 bases). The CDR3 is 13 residues long. The ends were cut back, 7 bases at V and 10 bases at J, with 16 bases in the middle. Germline V lookup: CDR1 SEHNR, CDR2 FQNEAQ (reference sequence). The CDR3 sequence: CASKIQGNQELFF. CDR3 bases: TGTGCCAGCAAAATACAGGGTAACCAGGAGCTGTTTTTT.

V gene TRBV1 combines with J gene TRBJ1-3; TRBD1, as called in the table, went unchecked against the DNA. TRBV1 is shown as a pseudogene. The CDR3 runs 17 residues. The CDR3 sequence is CTSSQDTGAVSGNTIYF. The CDR3 DNA reads as TGCACCAGCAGCCAAGATACAGGGGCCGTCTCTGGAAACACCATATATTTT.

The rearrangement joins TRBV2 to TRBJ2-7; tentatively, D is TRBD1 (6 bases). This CDR3 spans 14 amino acids. Germline V CDR1 and CDR2: SNHLY, FYNNEI. V was cut by 10 bases and J by 1 base, with 17 bases left in between. The CDR3 region has the DNA TGTGCCATTCCCGTGACAGGAGGTTCCTACGAGCAGTACTTC. Its translation is CAIPVTGGSYEQYF. Variable domain in full (rest from reference TRBV2 and TRBJ2-7): EPEVTQTPSHQVTQMGQEVILRCVPISNHLYFYWYRQILGQKVEFLVSFYNNEISEKSEIFDDQFSVERPDGSNFTLKIRSTKLEDSAMYFCAIPVTGGSYEQYFGPGTRLTVT.

The chain has TRBV30 and TRBJ2-5; 10 positions agree with TRBD1. The CDR3 is 13 amino acids. The germline V gene has CDR1 GTSNPN and CDR2 SVGIG (reference sequence). Unmatched junction bases numbered 4, after V lost 2 bases and J lost 7 bases. CDR3 sequence (DNA): TGTGCCTGGAGTCTGGGACAGGGGAGGACCCAGTACTTC. The encoded protein is CAWSLGQGRTQYF.

V gene TRBV2 combines with J gene TRBJ1-5; a weak D match, TRBD1 (6 bases). Per the germline V gene, CDR1 is SNHLY and CDR2 is FYNNEI. CDR3 size: 14 residues. V was trimmed by 0 bases and J by 6 bases, leaving 9 bases between them. The CDR3 nucleotides read TGTGCCAGCAGTGAAGCAGGGGGATCTCAGCCCCAGCATTTT. Its translation: CASSEAGGSQPQHF.

Only a few counts were recorded for this clone. The V and J genes are TRBV28 and TRBJ2-1; weak D call: TRBD2 (5 bases). V dropped 5 bases and J dropped 0 bases, with 14 bases sitting between them. Germline CDR1 and CDR2: MDHEN and SYDVKM. This CDR3 has 16 residues. The CDR3 sequence is CASSPTNGGSYNEQFF. CDR3 coding DNA: TGTGCCAGCAGTCCCACGAACGGAGGCTCCTACAATGAGCAGTTCTTC.

The rearrangement links TRBV7-9 to TRBJ2-1, with 10 bases that match TRBD2. Unmatched junction bases numbered 10, after V lost 4 bases and J lost 4 bases. From germline, CDR1 is SEHNR and CDR2 FQNEAQ (reference sequence). This CDR3 spans 17 amino acids. The CDR3 region has the DNA TGTGCCAGCAGCTACAACCCGGGACTAGCGTCTTACAATGAGCAGTTCTTC. Protein sequence: CASSYNPGLASYNEQFF. The full variable domain, completed using reference TRBV7-9 and TRBJ2-1, is DTGVSQNPRHKITKRGQNVTFRCDPISEHNRLYWYRQTLGQGPEFLTYFQNEAQLEKSRLLSDRFSAERPKGSFSTLEIQRTEQGDSAMYLCASSYNPGLASYNEQFFGPGTRLTVL.

The table lists this clone with a few counts. The chain employs TRBV13 and TRBJ2-7, with a possible D match to TRBD1 (6 bases). V dropped 5 bases and J dropped 2 bases, with 16 bases sitting between them. This CDR3 has 15 amino acids. Per the germline V gene, CDR1 is PRHDT and CDR2 is FYEKMQ (reference sequence). The CDR3 DNA follows: TGTGCCAGCAGCGGCGAGGGGGTTCCTCCCTACGAGCAGTACTTC. This encodes CASSGEGVPPYEQYF. Drawing the rest from reference TRBV13 and TRBJ2-7, the complete variable domain is AAGVIQSPRHLIKEKRETATLKCYPIPRHDTVYWYQQGPGQDPQFLISFYEKMQSDKGSIPDRFSAQQFSDYHSELNMSSLELGDSALYFCASSGEGVPPYEQYFGPGTRLTVT.

J is TRBJ2-1 and V is TRBV9; 7 bases line up with TRBD1. V was pared by 4 bases and J by 5 bases, with 6 bases of the junction left unmatched. This CDR3 is 14 amino acids long. Germline V CDR1 and CDR2: SGDLS, YYNGEE. CDR3 region: CASSFGTANNEQFF. CDR3 nucleotides: TGTGCCAGCAGCTTTGGGACAGCTAACAATGAGCAGTTCTTC.